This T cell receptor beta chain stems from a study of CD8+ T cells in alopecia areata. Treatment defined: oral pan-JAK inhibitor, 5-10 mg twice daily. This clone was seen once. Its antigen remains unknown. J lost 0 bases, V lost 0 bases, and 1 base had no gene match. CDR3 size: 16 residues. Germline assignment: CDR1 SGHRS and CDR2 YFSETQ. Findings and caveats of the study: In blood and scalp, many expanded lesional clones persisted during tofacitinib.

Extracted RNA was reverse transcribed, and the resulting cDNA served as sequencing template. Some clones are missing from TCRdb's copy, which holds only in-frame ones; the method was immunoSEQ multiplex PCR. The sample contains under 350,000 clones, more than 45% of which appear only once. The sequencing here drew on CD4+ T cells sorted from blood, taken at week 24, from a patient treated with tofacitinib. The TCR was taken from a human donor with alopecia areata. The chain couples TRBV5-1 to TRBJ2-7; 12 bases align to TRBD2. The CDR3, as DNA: TGCGCCAGCAGCTTGGGGACTAGCGGGGTCTCCTACGAGCAGTACTTC. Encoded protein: CASSLGTSGVSYEQYF.